A selection of T cell receptor beta chains follows, all from one sample in a study of shared clonotypes between healthy human individuals. Method: immunoSEQ multiplex PCR; TCRdb's copy keeps in-frame clones and lacks some. This sample has more than 400,000 clones; 81% occur once, and the top ten carry 10% to 15%. Sequencing was performed on PBMCs. The source is a woman aged 40 to 50 in good health. Some clones in this sample may be carry-over from other donors' samples. CDR3s include the opening cysteine and the closing phenylalanine or tryptophan.

>TRBV5-6
CASSLFVANAYNEQFF
>TRBV28
CASSGGVIPDTQYF
>TRBV18
CASSEGETQYF
>TRBV29-1
CSVDMLLTEAFF
>TRBV27
CASSPLGLAEGDTQYF
>TRBV5-8
CASSLDIMAGIREQYF
>TRBV6-6
CAIRAGNSNYGYTF
>TRBV12-5
CASGQYNEQFF
>TRBV4-3
CASSQGVAGGRWEQYF
>TRBV30
CAWEDRTKPYEQYF
>TRBV10-3
CAISGGLAGQETQYF
>TRBV10-3
CAIKDPGGYGQYF
>TRBV5-1
CASSGNGLHQETQYF
>TRBV18
CASSPRGQGARSTDTQYF
>TRBV7-6
CASSPTPLRSTGELFF
>TRBV30
CAWSTLVGGNEQFF
>TRBV6-6
CASSYSGTAGTEAFF
>TRBV6-1
CASSADTSGANVLTF
>TRBV4-3
CASSQDPYPENYGYTF
>TRBV5-1
CASSFGRGSGANVLTF
>TRBV5-1
CASSLGAGGPSDTQYF
>TRBV5-6
CASTLGPSYEQYF